Below, 19 T cell receptor beta chains from the same sample are listed, as sequenced in a study of T cell repertoires in cytomegalovirus infection. TCRdb used MiXCR to reprocess the reads, holding one entry per CDR3 protein. The table lists 900,000 to 950,000 distinct CDR3 sequences, 25% to 40% of them singletons. Their cognate antigens are unknown. Sequencing was performed on cultured CD8+ T cells from PBMCs, taken from culture after CMV antigen stimulation. The receptors derive from a human donor in good health (CMV status not recorded). Some clones in this sample may be carry-over from other donors' samples.

The CDR3 bases are TGTGCCAGCAGTTTTGGGGAGGGCATTCAGTACTTC. This sequence encodes CASSFGEGIQYF. V gene TRBV27 combines with J gene TRBJ2-4; 7 bases are shared with TRBD2. With V trimmed by 3 bases and J by 9 bases, 2 bases remained unmatched. CDR3 length: 12 amino acids. Germline V gives CDR1 MNHEY, CDR2 SMNVEV (reference sequence).

The chain has TRBV6-8 and TRBJ2-2, with D tentatively TRBD1 or TRBD2 (6 bases each). Deletions cut 10 bases from V and 4 bases from J, with 16 bases between. Germline values: CDR1 MNHGY, CDR2 SAAAGT. CDR3 size: 14 residues. CDR3 nucleotide sequence: TGTGCCACGGGGGCGGGCCAGGGCACCGGGGAGCTGTTTTTT. This translates into CATGAGQGTGELFF.

This clonotype was counted between two and nine times. The chain is built from TRBV5-5 and TRBJ2-1; 8 bases are shared with TRBD1. CDR1 and CDR2 from the germline V gene are SGHKS and YYEKEE (reference sequence). Losses at the gene ends were 4 bases for V and 6 bases for J; bases not matched to a gene: 6. This CDR3 spans 14 amino acids. DNA for the CDR3: TGTGCCAGCAGCGCACCGACAGGGGTCAATGAGCAGTTCTTC. Translating gives CASSAPTGVNEQFF.

The V gene is TRBV4-3, the J gene TRBJ2-3, with D possibly matching TRBD1 (7 bases). Trimming removed 3 bases at V and 8 bases at J, with 9 bases between. Germline V lookup: CDR1 LGHNA, CDR2 YSLEER. The CDR3 totals 12 residues. The CDR3 protein is CASSQQGGTQYF. The CDR3 coding sequence is TGCGCCAGCAGCCAGCAGGGGGGTACGCAGTATTTT.

This clonotype was seen a few times. V gene TRBV27 combines with J gene TRBJ1-1; TRBD1 is a possible D gene (5 bases). Trimming left V 5 bases short and J 0 bases short, with 10 bases between. The CDR3 runs 14 residues. The V gene's germline CDR1 is MNHEY and CDR2 SMNVEV (reference sequence). Here the CDR3 reads CASSPGAVNTEAFF. The CDR3 DNA reads TGTGCCAGCAGTCCCGGGGCCGTGAACACTGAAGCTTTCTTT.

The chain carries TRBV20-1 and TRBJ2-7, with TRBD2 identical over 10 bases. Germline loops: CDR1 DFQATT, CDR2 SNEGSKA (reference sequence). The CDR3 loop spans 15 amino acids. Trimming removed 1 base from V and 2 bases from J; junction bases left unmatched: 5. Written as DNA, the CDR3 is TGCAGTGCTAGAGCACTAGCGGGGACCACCTACGAGCAGTACTTC. Its translation: CSARALAGTTYEQYF.

This clonotype was detected a few times. V is TRBV12-3 or TRBV12-4 and J is TRBJ2-7; D is ambiguous. CDR3 length: 17 residues. Trimming cost V 2 bases and J 5 bases, with 22 bases left between them. The CDR3 DNA is TGTGCCAGCAGTTTACAACGGGCCCGAGTTGGTTACGACGAGCAGTACTTC. Translated, it gives CASSLQRARVGYDEQYF.

This clonotype was picked up many times. The CDR3 DNA reads as TGTGCCAGCAGCAACTTTGCCTCCGGGACTAGCAGGAATGAGCAGTTCTTC. This translates into CASSNFASGTSRNEQFF. The V and J genes are TRBV7-8 and TRBJ2-1, with 9 bases lining up with TRBD2. Losses at the gene ends were 5 bases for V and 7 bases for J; bases not matched to a gene: 15. Germline CDR1 reads SGHVS; CDR2 reads FQNEAQ. The CDR3 spans 17 residues.

J is TRBJ2-7 and V is TRBV7-8; 9 positions agree with TRBD1. J was trimmed by 2 bases and V by 8 bases; bases with no gene match: 10. This CDR3 is 15 amino acids long. The germline V gene encodes CDR1 SGHVS and CDR2 FQNEAQ. In DNA, the CDR3 is TGTGCCAGCGGACTTACAGGGGGCGAGCCCTACGAGCAGTACTTC. Its protein product is CASGLTGGEPYEQYF.

This clonotype was found a few times. The genes are TRBV6-8 and TRBJ2-5; no reliable D call. Germline V lookup: CDR1 MNHGY, CDR2 SAAAGT. Trimming took off 4 bases at V and 1 base at J, with 13 bases between the two ends. The CDR3 has 15 amino acids. Here the CDR3 DNA reads TGTGCCAGCAGTTCCCCGTGGTCGAGCCAAGAGACCCAGTACTTC. Translated, it gives CASSSPWSSQETQYF.

This clonotype was seen at least ten times. The chain uses TRBV7-2 and TRBJ1-5, with TRBD1 as a possible D gene (5 bases). Trimming took 5 bases from V and 6 from J, leaving 14 bases between them. CDR1 and CDR2 (germline): SGHTA, FQGNSA. The length of the CDR3 is 14 residues. The CDR3 nucleotides read TGTGCCAGCAGCCAGGGCTCGGGGCCTCAGCCCCAGCATTTT. Its protein product is CASSQGSGPQPQHF. The entire variable domain, with the rest obtained from reference TRBV7-2 and TRBJ1-5, is as follows: GAGVSQSPSNKVTEKGKDVELRCDPISGHTALYWYRQSLGQGLEFLIYFQGNSAPDKSGLPSDRFSAERTGGSVSTLTIQRTQQEDSAVYLCASSQGSGPQPQHFGDGTRLSIL.

This clonotype was detected only a few times. The chain combines TRBV7-2 with TRBJ2-1, with TRBD1 identical over 7 bases. The CDR3 runs to 16 residues. Germline assignment: CDR1 SGHTA and CDR2 FQGNSA. The V segment lost 0 bases and the J segment 2 bases; nucleotides outside the gene matches: 4. CDR3 protein: CASSLARGRAYNEQFF. The CDR3 nucleotides are TGTGCCAGCAGCTTAGCGAGGGGGCGCGCCTACAATGAGCAGTTCTTC.

This rearrangement joins TRBV9 to TRBJ2-2, with 7 bases that match TRBD1. The CDR3 is 16 residues long. In germline, CDR1 is SGDLS, CDR2 YYNGEE. J gave up 6 bases and V 0 bases, and 8 bases lay outside the gene matches. In nucleotides, the CDR3 is TGTGCCAGCAGCGTAGAGGGAGACAGGGTGGCCGGGGAGCTGTTTTTT. Encoded protein: CASSVEGDRVAGELFF.

The chain couples TRBV27 to TRBJ2-7; D remains unclear. From germline, CDR1 is MNHEY and CDR2 SMNVEV (reference sequence). CDR3 length: 13 residues. V was clipped by 2 bases and J by 6 bases, with 11 bases between them. The CDR3: CASSLMRSREQYF. CDR3 sequence (DNA): TGTGCCAGCAGTTTAATGAGATCCCGCGAGCAGTACTTC.

In this sample, this clonotype turned up a few times. This chain uses TRBV7-9 with TRBJ2-1; possible D gene TRBD2, 5 bases. V was trimmed by 5 bases and J by 0 bases, leaving 11 bases between them. The CDR3 is 15 amino acids. Germline V CDR1 and CDR2: SEHNR, FQNEAQ (reference sequence). The CDR3 here is CASSLSGYSYNEQFF. The CDR3 DNA sequence: TGTGCCAGCAGCCTCAGCGGCTACTCCTACAATGAGCAGTTCTTC.

V and J are TRBV10-3 and TRBJ2-5; D uncertain. This CDR3 spans 15 amino acids. Trimming removed 2 bases at V and 2 bases at J, with 12 bases between. Germline CDR1 and CDR2: ENHRY and SYGVKD. The CDR3 loop reads CAISERRYQQETQYF. DNA of the CDR3: TGTGCCATCAGTGAGCGTCGGTACCAACAAGAGACCCAGTACTTC.

This clonotype came up many times. The genes are TRBV7-9 and TRBJ2-7; no reliable D call. V gave up 5 bases and J gave up 5 bases, with 7 bases separating them. Germline V gene lookup returns CDR1 SEHNR and CDR2 FQNEAQ (reference sequence). CDR3 size: 11 residues. CDR3 sequence (DNA): TGTGCCAGCAGCCAAGAGCACGAGCAGTACTTC. It is translated as CASSQEHEQYF.

With regard to this clonotype: The junction shows a germline mismatch at one end, possibly a read error. This chain uses TRBV4-2 with TRBJ2-3; weak D call: TRBD2 (6 bases). CDR3 length: 16 amino acids. CDR1 and CDR2 (germline): LGHNA, YNFKEQ. The CDR3 region is CVSSQDPGLPTDTQYF. In DNA, the CDR3 is TGTGTCAGCAGCCAAGATCCAGGACTACCCACAGATACGCAGTATTTT.

On this clonotype itself: The junction shows a germline mismatch at one end, possibly a read error. The chain employs TRBV7-8 and TRBJ2-1; D not resolved. CDR3 length equals 13 residues. Germline V gene lookup returns CDR1 SGHVS and CDR2 FQNEAQ. The CDR3 loop reads CASSPRVNNGQFF. Here the CDR3 DNA reads TGTGCCAGCAGCCCCCGGGTCAATAATGGGCAGTTCTTC.